There are many counts of the clone carrying this T cell receptor beta chain. Its antigen is unknown. The source of the sample is a study of CD8 T cells in ankylosing spondylitis. Germline V gene sequence: CDR1 MDHEN, CDR2 SYDVKM. Trimming left V 7 bases short and J 13 bases short, with 16 bases between. The CDR3 covers 11 residues. General observations from the study: It was reported that disease-linked clones were significantly enriched in matched ankylosing spondylitis synovial fluid. Ankylosing spondylitis blood seemed to carry a telltale TCR beta motif made of roughly 8 highly homologous variants. In peripheral blood, disease-linked CD8+ clones occurred at relatively low frequencies.

5'-RACE, quantitative and with molecular barcodes, yielded the TCR beta libraries. TCRdb reanalysed the 5' RACE reads using MiXCR and keeps one entry per CDR3 protein. Here the sample spans about 320,000 distinct CDR3 sequences, around a tenth being singletons. This TCR was sampled from a female donor with ankylosing spondylitis or in good health (not recorded which). The V call is TRBV28, the J call TRBJ2-5; tentative D call: TRBD2 (5 bases). The specimen was blood, either unsorted or a sorted T cell fraction (not recorded which). The CDR3 protein is CASTSMEVPYF. CDR3 nucleotide sequence: TGTGCCAGCACCTCTATGGAGGTTCCGTACTTC.